The 23 T cell receptor beta chains below all came from one sample that was sequenced in a study of T-cell memory formation after mild COVID-19. One entry per CDR3 protein, called by TCRdb with MiXCR from the 5' RACE reads. The sample lists about 190,000 distinct CDR3 sequences; roughly 18% were seen once. Source material: PBMCs or a T cell subset sorted from them (not recorded which). The receptors were sampled from an adult woman who had mild COVID-19 (a few samples of this study predate the infection). Cell type and time point are not known.

In this sample, this clonotype turned up a few times. The chain joins TRBV7-2 to TRBJ2-5; D is undetermined. Germline CDR1 and CDR2: SGHTA and FQGNSA. V lost 5 bases and J lost 4, with 14 bases in between. The CDR3 covers 14 residues. The CDR3 DNA reads as TGTGCCAGCAGCCCCGGCTTCAAGCCAGAGACCCAGTACTTC. It translates to CASSPGFKPETQYF.

The gene calls are TRBV10-3 and TRBJ2-7, with D possibly TRBD2 on 5 matching bases. The V end was cut by 5 bases, the J end by 3 bases, with 29 bases between. The CDR3 runs 19 residues. The V gene's germline CDR1 is ENHRY and CDR2 SYGVKD. Here the CDR3 DNA reads TGTGCCATCAGTAGTTTGCAGGCCAGACTTGGTATCGGGGACTACGAGCAGTACTTC. The encoded protein is CAISSLQARLGIGDYEQYF.

This clonotype was seen a handful of times. The V gene is TRBV20-1, the J gene TRBJ2-6, with unresolved D. Deletions cut 4 bases from V and 0 bases from J, with 4 bases between. There are 13 residues in the CDR3. Germline CDR1 is DFQATT and CDR2 is SNEGSKA (reference sequence). CDR3 region: CSATYSGANVLTF. Here the CDR3 DNA reads TGCAGTGCTACGTACTCTGGGGCCAACGTCCTGACTTTC.

This chain's CDR3 is CASSEYIEQYF. The DNA for the CDR3 is TGTGCCAGCAGTGAATATATCGAGCAGTACTTC. V is TRBV25-1 and J is TRBJ2-7; D not resolved. There are 11 residues in the CDR3. The V and J ends lost 0 bases and 6 bases respectively, with 3 bases between them. The germline V gene has CDR1 MGHDK and CDR2 SYGVNS.

This clonotype was counted a few times. The chain employs TRBV24-1 and TRBJ2-7; D unresolved. Germline assignment: CDR1 KGHDR and CDR2 SFDVKD. V lost 8 bases to trimming and J lost 5 bases, with 21 bases between them. The CDR3 extends over 15 amino acids. The CDR3 here is CATTIVPPIGDEQYF. CDR3 nucleotide sequence: TGTGCCACCACTATTGTCCCCCCAATCGGCGACGAGCAGTACTTC.

This clonotype appeared a few times. The chain is built from TRBV5-1 and TRBJ2-7; tentative D call: TRBD1 (7 bases). The CDR3 contains 15 residues. Trimming pared 7 bases from V and 4 bases from J, leaving 21 bases between. Germline V gene data show CDR1 as SGHRS and CDR2 as YFSETQ. The CDR3 DNA follows: TGCGCCAGCCAGATAACGGGGGACAGTAATTACGAGCAGTACTTC. Its translation is CASQITGDSNYEQYF.

The chain has TRBV6-5 and TRBJ2-2; 9 bases align to TRBD2. In germline, CDR1 is MNHEY, CDR2 SVGAGI. The CDR3 length is 17 residues. V dropped 2 bases and J dropped 3; count of bases not matched to a gene: 7. CDR3 sequence reads: CASSYRLAGGYTGELFF. The CDR3 DNA is TGTGCCAGCAGTTACAGGCTCGCGGGAGGGTACACCGGGGAGCTGTTTTTT.

This clonotype came up a few times. J is TRBJ2-7 and V is TRBV6-2 or TRBV6-3, with TRBD1 identical over 7 bases. CDR1 MNHEY and CDR2 SVGEGT come from the germline V gene. The CDR3 consists of 15 residues. V dropped 6 bases and J dropped 5; count of bases not matched to a gene: 13. Written as DNA, the CDR3 is TGTGCCAGCAGGGTAAGGACAGGAGAGAGGGACGAGCAGTACTTC. It codes for CASRVRTGERDEQYF.

The rearrangement joins TRBV25-1 to TRBJ2-7; no clear D. Trimming pared 4 bases from V and 0 bases from J, leaving 7 bases between. The CDR3 is made up of 13 amino acids. In germline, CDR1 is MGHDK, CDR2 SYGVNS. CDR3 residues: CASSGSTSYEQYF. CDR3 sequence (DNA): TGTGCCAGCAGTGGAAGTACCTCCTACGAGCAGTACTTC.

This chain uses TRBV20-1 with TRBJ1-2, with unresolved D. Trimming pared 1 base from V and 8 bases from J, leaving 17 bases between. CDR3 length equals 14 residues. Germline CDR1 reads DFQATT; CDR2 reads SNEGSKA (reference sequence). This CDR3 is CSARVAGYHLGYTF. CDR3 nucleotide sequence: TGCAGTGCTAGAGTGGCGGGATATCACCTAGGCTACACCTTC.

This clonotype was counted at least ten times. The CDR3 loop is CASSLSSYNEQFF. The CDR3 DNA reads TGTGCCAGCAGCCTCAGCTCCTACAATGAGCAGTTCTTC. The chain couples TRBV7-3 to TRBJ2-1; D gene ambiguous. The germline gives CDR1 SGHTA, CDR2 FQGTGA. Trimming stripped 5 bases from V and 0 bases from J, with 5 bases between. The CDR3 consists of 13 residues.

This clonotype was detected only a few times. The chain combines TRBV7-2 with TRBJ2-7, with D perhaps matching TRBD2 (5 bases). Trimming left V 7 bases short and J 7 bases short, with 17 bases between. Germline-derived CDR1 and CDR2 are SGHTA and FQGNSA. The CDR3 extends over 13 amino acids. The CDR3 DNA reads as TGTGCCAGCACCCGAAGCGGAACTAAGGAGCAGTACTTC. Its translation is CASTRSGTKEQYF.

The chain's CDR3 is CASSPQLAGGGTQYF. The CDR3 region has the DNA TGTGCCAGCAGTCCTCAACTAGCGGGAGGAGGTACGCAGTATTTT. This chain joins TRBV12-3 or TRBV12-4 and TRBJ2-3; 12 bases match TRBD2. The CDR3 covers 15 residues. V gave up 5 bases and J gave up 8 bases; unmatched junction bases: 8.

V usage is TRBV5-1 and J usage is TRBJ2-2; 8 bases match TRBD1. The CDR3 covers 14 residues. The V and J ends lost 4 bases and 7 bases, in that order; junction bases with no gene match: 6. CDR1 is SGHRS, CDR2 YFSETQ, per germline. CDR3 nucleotides: TGCGCCAGCAGCAAAGACAGGGGTGACGGGGAGCTGTTTTTT. It codes for CASSKDRGDGELFF.

Ten or more counts support this clonotype. The chain joins TRBV5-1 to TRBJ2-1; 8 positions agree with TRBD1. The V gene end was trimmed by 4 bases and the J gene end by 7 bases; junction bases not matched to a gene: 10. The CDR3 contains 15 residues. The V gene's germline CDR1 is SGHRS and CDR2 YFSETQ. CDR3 loop: CASSIQPGGQNEQFF. The DNA for the CDR3 is TGCGCCAGCAGCATTCAACCAGGGGGCCAGAATGAGCAGTTCTTC. The variable domain in full, completed from reference TRBV5-1 and TRBJ2-1, reads KAGVTQTPRYLIKTRGQQVTLSCSPISGHRSVSWYQQTPGQGLQFLFEYFSETQRNKGNFPGRFSGRQFSNSRSEMNVSTLELGDSALYLCASSIQPGGQNEQFFGPGTRLTVL.

This clonotype was counted a few times. The chain recombines TRBV7-2 with TRBJ2-2; possibly TRBD2 for D (6 bases). CDR3 length: 15 residues. Germline V gives CDR1 SGHTA, CDR2 FQGNSA. V shed 0 bases and J shed 4 bases, with 9 bases lying between them. The CDR3 sequence: CASSLASGTTGELFF. The CDR3 bases are TGTGCCAGCAGCTTAGCTAGCGGAACCACCGGGGAGCTGTTTTTT.

A few counts support this clonotype. The chain recombines TRBV5-1 with TRBJ1-2; D remains unclear. From germline, CDR1 is SGHRS and CDR2 YFSETQ. This CDR3 comprises 12 residues. V was pared by 2 bases and J by 4 bases, with 6 bases between. The CDR3 region has the DNA TGCGCCAGCAGCTTCGAATTCTATGGCTACACCTTC. It specifies CASSFEFYGYTF. Filled out from reference TRBV5-1 and TRBJ1-2, the complete variable domain reads KAGVTQTPRYLIKTRGQQVTLSCSPISGHRSVSWYQQTPGQGLQFLFEYFSETQRNKGNFPGRFSGRQFSNSRSEMNVSTLELGDSALYLCASSFEFYGYTFGSGTRLTVV.

This clonotype was seen once. Written as DNA, the CDR3 is TGTGCCAGCAGCGTAGCGGGAGTACCCGAGCAGTACTTC. Translating gives CASSVAGVPEQYF. This chain joins TRBV25-1 and TRBJ2-7; 9 bases line up with TRBD2. There are 13 residues in the CDR3. The germline V gene has CDR1 MGHDK and CDR2 SYGVNS. The ends lost 6 bases at V and 6 bases at J; junction bases unmatched: 6.

The rearrangement uses TRBV5-1 and TRBJ2-7, with 9 nucleotides matching TRBD1. The CDR3 sequence is 13 residues long. Germline CDR1 SGHRS, CDR2 YFSETQ. Trimming cost V 8 bases and J 3 bases; bases outside gene matches: 6. This chain's CDR3 is CASSTGGDYEQYF. CDR3 bases: TGCGCCAGTTCTACAGGGGGCGACTACGAGCAGTACTTC. The whole variable domain, filled in from reference TRBV5-1 and TRBJ2-7, reads KAGVTQTPRYLIKTRGQQVTLSCSPISGHRSVSWYQQTPGQGLQFLFEYFSETQRNKGNFPGRFSGRQFSNSRSEMNVSTLELGDSALYLCASSTGGDYEQYFGPGTRLTVT.

This clonotype was picked up many times. This chain connects TRBV6-6 to TRBJ1-1; weak D call: TRBD1 (6 bases). The CDR3 covers 10 residues. V was shortened by 6 bases and J by 8 bases, with 7 bases between the two germline ends. Germline V CDR1 and CDR2: MNHNY, SVGAGI (reference sequence). The CDR3 here is CASRDREAFF. CDR3 sequence (DNA): TGTGCCAGCAGGGACAGAGAAGCTTTCTTT.

This clonotype appeared a few times. V and J are TRBV7-9 and TRBJ1-1; TRBD1 is a possible D gene (6 bases). CDR1 and CDR2 from the germline V gene are SEHNR and FQNEAQ (reference sequence). Trimming shortened V by 5 bases and J by 6 bases, and 19 bases separated the two germline ends. The CDR3 is 15 amino acids. CDR3 region: CASSLLAGGGPEAFF. As DNA, the CDR3 is TGTGCCAGCAGCCTCCTCGCGGGGGGGGGGCCTGAAGCTTTCTTT.

This clonotype was counted many times. V gene TRBV7-9 combines with J gene TRBJ1-2; perhaps TRBD1 as D (6 bases). The CDR3 runs 13 residues. The germline CDR1 and CDR2 sequences are SEHNR and FQNEAQ (reference sequence). Trimming pared 8 bases from V and 2 bases from J, leaving 12 bases between. In DNA form, the CDR3 reads TGTGCCAGCCGGGGAGGACAGAACTATGGCTACACCTTC. This gives the protein CASRGGQNYGYTF.

This clonotype was seen ten or more times. The chain is built from TRBV5-5 and TRBJ2-6; no clear D gene. The CDR3 loop spans 16 amino acids. Per germline, CDR1 SGHKS and CDR2 YYEKEE (reference sequence). V shed 2 bases and J shed 0 bases, with 9 bases lying between them. This CDR3 reads CASSFRMHSGANVLTF. The CDR3 region has the DNA TGTGCCAGCAGCTTTAGAATGCACTCTGGGGCCAACGTCCTGACTTTC.